This T cell receptor (beta chain) was identified in a study of shared clonotypes between healthy human individuals. Clones were sequenced by immunoSEQ multiplex PCR, and TCRdb holds only the in-frame ones, with some missing. The sample includes some 2,500,000 clones, 90% to 95% of them seen just once. The CDR3 sequence is 17 residues long. Trimming took 1 base from V and 2 from J, leaving 17 bases between them. CDR1 and CDR2 (germline): LGHNA, YNFKEQ. This clone was found once. The clonotype was recovered from a man younger than 35 in good health. Some clones in this sample may be carry-over from other donors' samples. The chain joins TRBV4-2 to TRBJ1-2; weak D call: TRBD1 (5 bases). The sequenced sample was naive CD4+ T cells from PBMCs. Specified subset: CD45RA+ positively selected. CDR3 DNA: TGTGCCAGCAGCCAAGTTGGGGAGACAGTGATGAACTATGGCTACACCTTC. Translated: CASSQVGETVMNYGYTF.